The clone carrying this T cell receptor (beta chain) was counted between two and nine times. What it recognizes is unknown. The V segment lost 3 bases and the J segment 3 bases; nucleotides outside the gene matches: 9. This CDR3 region has 17 residues. Germline CDR1 SEHNR, CDR2 FQNEAQ (reference sequence). Preparation of the TCRbeta library used unique molecular identifiers. TCRdb re-called the PCR reads with MiXCR, one entry per CDR3 protein. Among around 130,000 distinct CDR3 sequences listed, roughly 10% were seen once. The sample comes from a study of T-cell reconstitution after alpha-beta-depleted transplantation in children. Points from the study as a whole: T-cell counts and diversity were attributed mostly to newly produced T cells one year after transplant.

Sequencing used PBMCs, mostly from graft donor cells, obtained 180 days after TCRalphabeta/CD19-depleted stem cell transplant. V and J are TRBV7-9 and TRBJ2-1; 9 bases fit TRBD1. The TCR originated in a girl under two years old who had a stem cell transplant for combined immunodeficiency, so the T cells may come from the graft donor. The CDR3 sequence is CASSLRPGTGNYNEQFF. Written as DNA, the CDR3 is TGTGCCAGCAGCTTGAGGCCCGGGACAGGGAACTACAATGAGCAGTTCTTC.